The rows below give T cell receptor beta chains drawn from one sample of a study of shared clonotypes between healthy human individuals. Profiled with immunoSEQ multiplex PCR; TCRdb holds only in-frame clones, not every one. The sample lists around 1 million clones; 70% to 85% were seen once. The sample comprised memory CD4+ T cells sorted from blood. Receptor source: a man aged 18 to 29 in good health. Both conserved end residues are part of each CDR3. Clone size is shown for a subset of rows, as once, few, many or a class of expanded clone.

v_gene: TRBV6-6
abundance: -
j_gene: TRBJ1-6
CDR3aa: CASSPADRLNSPLHF

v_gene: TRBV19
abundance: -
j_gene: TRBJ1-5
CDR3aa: CASSTRTAQPQHF

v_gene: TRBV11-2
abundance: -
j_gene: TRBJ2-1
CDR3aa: CASSLLRGLRNEQFF

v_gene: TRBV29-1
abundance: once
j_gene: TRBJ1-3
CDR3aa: CSVSRDSTSGNTIYF

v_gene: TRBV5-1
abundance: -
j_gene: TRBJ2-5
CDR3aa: CASSFGGARQETQYF

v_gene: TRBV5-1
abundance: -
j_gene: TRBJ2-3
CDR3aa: CASSLGDKADTQYF

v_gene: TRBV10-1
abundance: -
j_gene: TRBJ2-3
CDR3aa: CASSAGGFSDTQYF

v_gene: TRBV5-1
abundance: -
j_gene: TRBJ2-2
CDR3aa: CASSLAQGATGELFF

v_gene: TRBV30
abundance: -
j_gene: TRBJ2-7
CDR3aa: CAWSVQGPPYEQYF

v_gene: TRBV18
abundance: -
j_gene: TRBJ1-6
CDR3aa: CASSPSHYNSPLHF

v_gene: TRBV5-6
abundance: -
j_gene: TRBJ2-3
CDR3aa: CASSLLAGGSTDTQYF

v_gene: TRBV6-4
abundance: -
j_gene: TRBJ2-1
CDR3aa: CASSETAGGPNEQFF

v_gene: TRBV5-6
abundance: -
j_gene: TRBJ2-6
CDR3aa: CASSAPVGGANVLTF

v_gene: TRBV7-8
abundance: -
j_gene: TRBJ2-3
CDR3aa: CASSLGGGANTQYF

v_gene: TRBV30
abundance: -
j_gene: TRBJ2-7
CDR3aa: CAWSTPGPPAEQYF

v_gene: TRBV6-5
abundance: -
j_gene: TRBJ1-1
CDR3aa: CASRKQGQGVTEAFF

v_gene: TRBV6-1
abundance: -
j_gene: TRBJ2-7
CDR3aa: CASRTTGSGYEQYF

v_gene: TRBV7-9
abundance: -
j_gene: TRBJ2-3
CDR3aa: CASSLVLGSTDTQYF

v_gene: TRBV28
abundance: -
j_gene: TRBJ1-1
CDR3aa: CASSSNGQGGTEAFF

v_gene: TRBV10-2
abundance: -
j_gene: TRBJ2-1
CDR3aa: CASSESGLAGAHEQFF

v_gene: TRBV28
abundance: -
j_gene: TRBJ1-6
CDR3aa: CASSLAGLQNSPLHF

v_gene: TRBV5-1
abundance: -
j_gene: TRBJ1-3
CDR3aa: CASSLGGTQVSGNTIYF

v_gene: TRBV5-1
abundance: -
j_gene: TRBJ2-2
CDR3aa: CASSGLGADPNTGELFF

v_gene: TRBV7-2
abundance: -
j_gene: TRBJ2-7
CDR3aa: CASSLDWASGNEQYF

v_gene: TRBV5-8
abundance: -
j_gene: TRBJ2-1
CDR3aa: CASSLEAGGNEQFF

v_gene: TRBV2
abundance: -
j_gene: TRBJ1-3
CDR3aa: CASRMDSFSGNTIYF

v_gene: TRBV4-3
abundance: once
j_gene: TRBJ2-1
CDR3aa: CASSQDPAGLAENEQFF

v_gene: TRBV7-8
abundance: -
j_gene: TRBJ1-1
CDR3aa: CASRINTEAFF

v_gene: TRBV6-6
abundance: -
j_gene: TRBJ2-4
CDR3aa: CASSYSSGVAKNIQYF

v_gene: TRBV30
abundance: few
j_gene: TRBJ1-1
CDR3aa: CAWRSSRGYTEAFF

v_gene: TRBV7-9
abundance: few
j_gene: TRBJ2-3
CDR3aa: CASSLEGLTDTQYF

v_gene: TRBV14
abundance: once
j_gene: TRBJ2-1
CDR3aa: CASSRDWISNEQFF

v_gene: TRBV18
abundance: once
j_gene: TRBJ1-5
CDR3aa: CASSPDRYGQPQHF

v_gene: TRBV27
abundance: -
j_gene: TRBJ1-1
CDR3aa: CASSSPRLHFF

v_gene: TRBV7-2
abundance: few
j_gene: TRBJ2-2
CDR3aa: CASSPRAGAPNGELFF